Described below is a single T cell receptor (beta chain) sequence and its context. This receptor's antigen is unknown. The input lacks base qualities; no much larger clone sits a single base away. This entry belongs to a study of identical twins (TCRdb year 2016). Broadly, across the study: To test whether fetal clonotypes persist, this study deep-sequenced TCR alpha and beta repertoires from monozygotic twins, from unrelated adults of various ages, and from cord blood. To rule out contamination, replicate twin experiments were performed at different times with different library preparation protocols. What the study reported, not specific to this receptor: Invariant T cells such as MAIT and iNKT could partly confound zero-insertion analyses, although diverse VJ usage argued against such confounding for most clonotypes. Abundant cord blood beta clonotypes carried fewer insertions; young adult naive repertoires showed a weaker similar trend, while memory repertoires showed none. Because the same donors could not be followed over many years, the conclusions depended on cross-sectional statistical analysis. In beta out-of-frame sequences, excess twin sharing was weaker, because having fewer shared sequences lowered the signal-to-noise ratio. In monozygotic twins, recombination models systematically underestimated out-of-frame TCR alpha sharing, but the models matched the sharing seen between unrelated individuals. Compared with coincidental sharing between unrelated individuals, an excess of low generation-probability sequences was observed among out-of-frame TCR alpha sequences shared between twins.

Receptor libraries were prepared by 5' RACE. Sequencer: Illumina HiSeq 2000. A universal primer binding site was added through template switching, and the final cDNA carried a unique molecular identifier so that TCR cDNA molecules could be counted accurately. Specific primers in the conserved constant-segment region were used to synthesize first-strand cDNA for the TCR alpha and beta chains. To control for contamination, every cDNA library was double barcoded, receiving both a SMART-Mk sample barcode and Illumina barcodes. TruSeq adapter sequences and Illumina sample barcodes were added in two successive PCR steps. TCR alpha and beta cDNA libraries were sequenced on the Illumina HiSeq platform with custom primers. In the original analysis: Raw reads were processed with MiGEC to extract unique molecular identifiers, and MiXCR was used to determine CDR3 positions. For each individual, recombination models were inferred using an EM algorithm with the repgenHMM and IGoR tools. The analysis of shared clonotypes was done with the tcR package in R, with sharing normalized by the product of cloneset sizes. To study raw recombination free of thymic and clonal selection effects, out-of-frame nonproductive sequences were analyzed. TCRdb reran the public reads through fastp at Q25 and MiXCR, keeping productive beta chains. Entries are consolidated by CDR3 protein sequence, retaining the most common genes and DNA. The authors' filters were not applied to this entry. The sample table holds 200,000 to 250,000 distinct CDR3 sequences, of which under 12% were seen once. The ten top clones hold more than 8.5% of the sample.

Every donor was a healthy Caucasian. Miltenyi CD45RO+ enrichment and human naive T-cell isolation kits were used to isolate memory (CD45RO+) and naive T cells from PBMC. The CDR3 runs 14 amino acids, cysteine and phenylalanine included. CDR3 DNA is the only sequence kept; it has 42 bases, read in frame from the first base. Based on the germline V gene (reference sequence), the CDR1 and CDR2 sequences are LNHNV and YYDKDF. V is reduced by 3 bases and J by 2 bases, leaving a spacing of 7 bases between them. This sequence originates from a man in his forties or fifties in good health. Sequencing was performed on memory T cells sorted from blood. The sample's cell subset or site label, decoded: CD45RO+ enriched T cells. This sequence uses TRBV15 and TRBJ2-2, and perhaps TRBD1 as D gene, on 5 matching bases. Here the CDR3 is given as CATSSQGNTGELFF. The nucleotides are TGTGCCACCAGCAGTCAGGGAAACACCGGGGAGCTGTTTTTT.